These T cell receptor beta chains were read from a single sample in a study of cytomegalovirus exposure and HLA in healthy donors. Assay used: immunoSEQ multiplex PCR; TCRdb lists only in-frame clones, some missing. The sample comprises under 70,000 clones, more than 65% of which are singletons, and less than 45% rests with the top ten. What was sequenced was PBMCs. These receptors all stem from a man between 40 and 49 years old in good health and CMV-seropositive. Both conserved end residues are part of each CDR3. Each record gives: V gene, D gene, J gene, CDR3 protein. The D gene is left open where the match is weak.

TRBV2	TRBD1	TRBJ2-7	CAIRRTGNEQYF
TRBV9	TRBD1	TRBJ2-7	CASSVETGATYEQYF
TRBV27	NA	TRBJ1-1	CASSFRVPMNTEAFF
TRBV6-1	NA	TRBJ2-7	CASSEAGHTSSYEQYF
TRBV7-2	TRBD2	TRBJ2-7	CASSLGGLAYEQYF
TRBV6-6	TRBD1	TRBJ2-1	CASSPTGDEQFF
TRBV27	NA	TRBJ2-1	CASSSWTTNEQFF
TRBV5-4	NA	TRBJ1-1	CASSLDRGDTEAFF
TRBV5-6	NA	TRBJ1-2	CASSLGQTGHGYTF
TRBV7-9	TRBD2	TRBJ2-3	CASSPLAGEITDTQYF
TRBV9	NA	TRBJ2-7	CASSPRGNGEQYF
TRBV27	TRBD1	TRBJ1-1	CASTPGTGGKYTEAFF
TRBV4-3	TRBD2	TRBJ2-6	CASSRGSGGAGANVLTF
TRBV7-2	TRBD2	TRBJ2-4	CASSHLGLAGWIAKNIQYF
TRBV29-1	TRBD1	TRBJ2-7	CSVEGRTGATSSYEQYF
TRBV5-6	TRBD1	TRBJ1-6	CASSRTGVRPSPLHF
TRBV2	NA	TRBJ1-1	CASSPQGYTEAFF
TRBV6-5	TRBD1	TRBJ1-2	CASSRQGNYGYTF
TRBV6-6	NA	TRBJ1-5	CASSWDGTSNQPQHF
TRBV6-1	NA	TRBJ2-3	CASWRGGGSTDTQYF
TRBV6-5	TRBD1	TRBJ1-2	CARFAPDRVGGYTF
TRBV2	NA	TRBJ1-4	CASSDLLGGEKLFF
TRBV6-1	NA	TRBJ1-2	CASSEVGGYGYGYTF
TRBV4-2	NA	TRBJ2-1	CASSQERRGEQFF
TRBV6-1	NA	TRBJ1-6	CAASGGVLNSPLHF
TRBV6-5	TRBD1	TRBJ1-1	CASSSDRGTDTEAFF
TRBV5-5	TRBD1	TRBJ1-1	CASSRDSTNTEAFF
TRBV9	NA	TRBJ2-2	CASSVEAGELFF